This T cell receptor beta chain was recovered during a study of identical twins. Whole-study results and caveats: Excess sharing by twins proved weaker in beta out-of-frame sequences. Twin sharing of out-of-frame TCR alpha was underestimated by models in monozygotic pairs.

This clonotype was seen a few times. What it binds is not known. The CDR3 is made up of 15 amino acids. TCRdb used MiXCR to reprocess the 5' RACE reads, holding one entry per CDR3 protein. The sample consists of 550,000 to 700,000 distinct CDR3 sequences, 21% of them appearing once. In addition, the sample was reused for a study of T cells expressing NK-cell markers. As that report states: In several experiments, an anti-gamma-delta TCR antibody restricted sorting to alpha-beta TCR T cells. Of CD8+ T cells, about 1.0-8% belonged to dominant NKG2C+ clonotypes in five or six donors.

The TCR was taken from a woman between 18 and 29 years old in good health. The V call is TRBV12-2, the J call TRBJ2-7; the D segment call TRBD2 is taken from the table without a DNA check. TRBV12-2 is marked as a pseudogene. The sequencing sample was made of PBMCs. CDR3 sequence: CASRLGREGHHEQYF. The DNA of the CDR3 is TGTGCAAGTCGCTTAGGCCGGGAGGGCCACCACGAGCAGTACTTC.